The 25 T cell receptor beta chains listed next were all sequenced from one sample in a study of shared clonotypes between healthy human individuals. Repertoires were generated with immunoSEQ multiplex PCR, while TCRdb's copy carries only in-frame clones and drops some. This sample has some 580,000 clones; around 97% occur once, and the top ten carry about 0.057%. Sequencing was carried out using naive CD4+ T cells sorted from blood. Subset: CD45RA+ positively selected. The receptors were gathered from a woman under 40 in good health.

This chain links TRBV28 with TRBJ1-1; 7 nucleotides match TRBD1. After removal of 3 bases from V and 7 bases from J, the junction contained 8 bases not matched to a gene. The CDR3 runs 14 residues. Germline CDR1 reads MDHEN; CDR2 reads SYDVKM. This chain's CDR3 is CASSFNPNRGEAFF. CDR3 nucleotides: TGTGCCAGCAGTTTTAATCCCAACAGGGGTGAAGCTTTCTTT.

This clone was picked up one time. The chain recombines TRBV4-1 with TRBJ2-3, with 9 bases that match TRBD1. Germline V gives CDR1 MGHRA, CDR2 YSYEKL. Trimming took 4 bases from V and 2 from J; bases not matched to a gene: 13. The CDR3 is 18 residues long. CDR3 DNA: TGCGCCAGCAGCCCTAGGACAGGGGCCATATCTTCCACAGATACGCAGTATTTT. This translates into CASSPRTGAISSTDTQYF.

The rearrangement uses TRBV2 and TRBJ1-1, with unresolved D. The V end was cut by 6 bases, the J end by 4 bases, with 12 bases between. This CDR3 region has 13 residues. The germline CDR1 and CDR2 sequences are SNHLY and FYNNEI. In nucleotides, the CDR3 is TGTGCCAGCAGGAAAGAGGTGGGCACTGAAGCTTTCTTT. It is translated as CASRKEVGTEAFF.

The V and J genes are TRBV6-5 and TRBJ1-5, with 9 nucleotides matching TRBD1. CDR1 MNHEY and CDR2 SVGAGI come from the germline V gene. The CDR3 contains 15 residues. J lost 2 bases, V lost 6 bases, and 5 bases had no gene match. The CDR3 region is CASSRDRGGNQPQHF. The CDR3 DNA is TGTGCCAGCAGCCGAGACAGGGGGGGCAATCAGCCCCAGCATTTT.

This chain links TRBV30 with TRBJ1-4; tentatively, D is TRBD1 (6 bases). Trimming pared 2 bases from V and 2 bases from J, leaving 12 bases between. Germline V gene lookup returns CDR1 GTSNPN and CDR2 SVGIG (reference sequence). The CDR3 totals 15 residues. In nucleotides, the CDR3 is TGTGCCTGGAGTCTGGGTCAGGGGACTAATGAAAAACTGTTTTTT. The encoded protein is CAWSLGQGTNEKLFF.

DNA for the CDR3: TGCGCCAGCAGTGATACTAGCGGGAGATCCTACAATGAGCAGTTCTTC. Amino acids: CASSDTSGRSYNEQFF. The chain recombines TRBV10-1 with TRBJ2-1; 11 positions agree with TRBD2. The length of the CDR3 is 16 residues. J was trimmed by 1 base and V by 3 bases; bases with no gene match: 2. Germline V CDR1 and CDR2: WNHNN, SYGVQD (reference sequence).

This clone was detected only once. This rearrangement joins TRBV27 to TRBJ2-5; D perhaps matches TRBD2 (6 bases). The ends were cut back, 6 bases at V and 4 bases at J, with 18 bases in the middle. The germline CDR1 and CDR2 sequences are MNHEY and SMNVEV (reference sequence). This CDR3 has 15 amino acids. The CDR3 region is CASREGGEERETQYF. CDR3 DNA sequence: TGTGCCAGCAGGGAGGGCGGCGAAGAGCGAGAGACCCAGTACTTC.

The chain carries TRBV6-4 and TRBJ1-5; D is possibly TRBD1 (6 bases). V dropped 3 bases and J dropped 6 bases, with 9 bases sitting between them. The V gene's germline CDR1 is MRHNA and CDR2 SNTAGT. The CDR3 is made up of 13 amino acids. CDR3 DNA sequence: TGTGCCAGCAGTGAAAGGGGGGGTCAGCCCCAGCATTTT. As protein: CASSERGGQPQHF.

This clone was recorded once. V and J are TRBV9 and TRBJ2-1, with 11 bases identical to TRBD2. V trimming: 4 bases; J trimming: 4 bases; junction bases outside the gene matches: 7. The CDR3 runs 16 residues. The germline V gene encodes CDR1 SGDLS and CDR2 YYNGEE. This CDR3 reads CASSPSGTSGYNEQFF. Written as DNA, the CDR3 is TGTGCCAGCAGCCCCTCCGGGACTAGCGGTTACAATGAGCAGTTCTTC.

The V and J genes are TRBV27 and TRBJ1-1; D is possibly TRBD1 (5 bases). Germline-derived CDR1 and CDR2 are MNHEY and SMNVEV (reference sequence). The CDR3 has 15 residues. With 3 bases removed from V and 0 bases from J, the gap between germline ends came to 11 bases. The CDR3 DNA sequence: TGTGCCAGCAGTTTTAATAGGGGCGTGAACACTGAAGCTTTCTTT. Amino acid sequence: CASSFNRGVNTEAFF.

The chain couples TRBV30 to TRBJ1-4; the match to TRBD1 covers 10 bases. This CDR3 has 15 residues. V lost 4 bases, J lost 7 bases, and 9 bases stayed unmatched. CDR1 GTSNPN and CDR2 SVGIG come from the germline V gene (reference sequence). CDR3 region: CAWNPPGQGSEKLFF. Here the CDR3 DNA reads TGTGCCTGGAACCCTCCGGGACAGGGGAGTGAAAAACTGTTTTTT.

The chain is built from TRBV2 and TRBJ2-7; D is ambiguous. V lost 5 bases to trimming and J lost 5 bases, with 25 bases between them. The CDR3 totals 17 residues. Germline CDR1 is SNHLY and CDR2 is FYNNEI. The CDR3 protein is CASSFLLPSQGQDEQYF. The CDR3 nucleotides read TGTGCCAGCAGTTTCCTCCTCCCTTCGCAAGGGCAAGACGAGCAGTACTTC.

The chain is built from TRBV28 and TRBJ2-7; D possibly corresponds to TRBD2 (5 bases). Trimming left V 6 bases short and J 2 bases short, with 20 bases between. This CDR3 has 16 residues. Germline CDR1 reads MDHEN; CDR2 reads SYDVKM. This CDR3 reads CASRSTEALPTYEQYF. CDR3 sequence (DNA): TGTGCCAGCAGATCGACGGAGGCTCTCCCTACCTACGAGCAGTACTTC.

This sequence joins TRBV5-1 and TRBJ2-2; no clear D. The CDR3 sequence is 15 residues long. The V end was cut by 6 bases, the J end by 5 bases, with 17 bases between. Germline CDR1 reads SGHRS; CDR2 reads YFSETQ. The CDR3 sequence is CASKVTASGTGELFF. CDR3 nucleotides: TGCGCCAGCAAGGTAACCGCGAGTGGGACCGGGGAGCTGTTTTTT.

V gene TRBV11-1 combines with J gene TRBJ1-3; 7 nucleotides line up with TRBD1. Germline lookup yields CDR1 SGHAT and CDR2 FQDESV (reference sequence). The CDR3 extends over 15 amino acids. After removal of 6 bases from V and 8 bases from J, the junction contained 13 bases not matched to a gene. CDR3 sequence: CASRRTGDPWDTIYF. As DNA, the CDR3 is TGTGCCAGCAGACGAACAGGGGACCCGTGGGACACCATATATTTT.

The count of this clone is one. This chain joins TRBV4-1 and TRBJ2-5; 12 bases fit TRBD1. The J call is uncertain, as TRBJ2-7 better fits the DNA end. This CDR3 contains 17 residues. The germline gives CDR1 MGHRA, CDR2 YSYEKL. The CDR3 DNA sequence: TGCGCCAGCAGCCGCGGCCGGGACAGGGGGCGGCCCTACGAGCAGTACTTC. Encoded protein: CASSRGRDRGRPYEQYF.

A word on this clone: Within the sample, other DNA sequences also encode this same CDR3. The chain uses TRBV5-1 and TRBJ2-1; 11 bases fit TRBD2. V shed 3 bases and J 4 bases; nucleotides not matched to a gene: 3. Germline CDR1 reads SGHRS; CDR2 reads YFSETQ. CDR3 length: 15 amino acids. In nucleotides, the CDR3 is TGCGCCAGCAGCTCGGGACTAGCGGAGTACAATGAGCAGTTCTTC. Its translation is CASSSGLAEYNEQFF.

This clone was observed a single time. This sequence joins TRBV6-5 and TRBJ1-1, with unresolved D. The CDR3 contains 12 residues. From germline, CDR1 is MNHEY and CDR2 SVGAGI. The V and J ends lost 4 bases and 4 bases respectively, with 7 bases between them. CDR3 residues: CASSSISTEAFF. The CDR3 nucleotides are TGTGCCAGCAGTTCTATTTCCACTGAAGCTTTCTTT.

In this sample, this clone turned up once. The rearrangement joins TRBV7-9 to TRBJ1-1; no reliable D call. V lost 1 base and J lost 1, with 7 bases in between. This CDR3 is 14 amino acids long. Germline V gene data show CDR1 as SEHNR and CDR2 as FQNEAQ (reference sequence). The CDR3 is CASSLGTANTEAFF. Here the CDR3 DNA reads TGTGCCAGCAGCTTAGGTACGGCGAACACTGAAGCTTTCTTT.

This clone was recorded only once. The chain couples TRBV29-1 to TRBJ1-5; TRBD1 agrees at 10 bases. Germline CDR1 and CDR2: SQVTM and ANQGSEA. Unmatched junction bases numbered 2, after V lost 6 bases and J lost 0 bases. The length of the CDR3 is 14 residues. CDR3 DNA sequence: TGCAGCGTCCGGACAGGGGGTAGCAATCAGCCCCAGCATTTT. Translation: CSVRTGGSNQPQHF.

J is TRBJ2-5 and V is TRBV5-4; possible D gene TRBD2, 6 bases. Germline CDR1 is SGHNT and CDR2 is YYREEE (reference sequence). The CDR3 is made up of 13 amino acids. Deletions cut 0 bases from V and 4 bases from J, with 7 bases between. CDR3 amino acids: CASSLGGGETQYF. CDR3 DNA: TGTGCCAGCAGCTTGGGGGGAGGAGAGACCCAGTACTTC.

The chain carries TRBV27 and TRBJ2-3; no clear D. V dropped 6 bases and J dropped 2 bases, with 15 bases sitting between them. The CDR3 is 15 amino acids. Looked up from germline, CDR1 is MNHEY and CDR2 is SMNVEV (reference sequence). In nucleotides, the CDR3 is TGTGCCAGCAGCCCATATCTCAGTAACACAGATACGCAGTATTTT. Translation gives CASSPYLSNTDTQYF.

The chain links TRBV9 to TRBJ2-6; D call uncertain. From germline, CDR1 is SGDLS and CDR2 YYNGEE. The CDR3 loop spans 20 amino acids. Trimming pared 3 bases from V and 1 base from J, leaving 23 bases between. Here the CDR3 reads CASSAMSPGRPSSGANVLTF. Here the CDR3 DNA reads TGTGCCAGCAGCGCGATGTCTCCCGGGCGACCCTCATCTGGGGCCAACGTCCTGACTTTC. The entire variable domain, with the rest obtained from reference TRBV9 and TRBJ2-6, is as follows: DSGVTQTPKHLITATGQRVTLRCSPRSGDLSVYWYQQSLDQGLQFLIQYYNGEERAKGNILERFSAQQFPDLHSELNLSSLELGDSALYFCASSAMSPGRPSSGANVLTFGAGSRLTVL.

The V and J genes are TRBV9 and TRBJ1-2, with a weak D call TRBD1 (6 bases). Germline CDR1 SGDLS, CDR2 YYNGEE. Trimming shortened V by 0 bases and J by 4 bases, and 10 bases separated the two germline ends. The CDR3 is 14 residues long. This CDR3 is CASSVGTATYGYTF. The CDR3 region has the DNA TGTGCCAGCAGCGTAGGGACAGCGACCTATGGCTACACCTTC.

Comments on this clone: The sample contains more than one DNA sequence encoding this CDR3. The gene calls are TRBV19 and TRBJ2-7; 13 positions match TRBD2. After removal of 4 bases from V and 3 bases from J, the junction contained 3 bases not matched to a gene. Germline V gene lookup returns CDR1 LNHDA and CDR2 SQIVND (reference sequence). This CDR3 spans 15 amino acids. The CDR3 DNA follows: TGTGCCAGTAGTAGGGGACTAGCGGGACTCTACGAGCAGTACTTC. It codes for CASSRGLAGLYEQYF.